Below are 28 T cell receptor beta chains sequenced from a single sample in a study of T-cell reconstitution after alpha-beta-depleted transplantation in children. A library of TCRbeta sequences, prepared with unique molecular identifiers, was generated. TCRdb reanalysed the PCR reads using MiXCR and keeps one entry per CDR3 protein. The sample holds about 540,000 distinct CDR3 sequences, 15% to 20% seen once. Sequenced here: PBMCs from the stem cell graft donor, sampled from the stem cell graft. The receptors were gathered from a human donor who donated a stem cell graft to a child with acute lymphoblastic leukemia.

V is TRBV9 and J is TRBJ2-7; no firm D call. Per the germline V gene, CDR1 is SGDLS and CDR2 is YYNGEE. V lost 4 bases and J lost 2, with 10 bases in between. CDR3 length: 13 amino acids. Written as DNA, the CDR3 is TGTGCCAGCAGCTCCCACCCGGCCTACGAGCAGTACTTC. It specifies CASSSHPAYEQYF.

This clonotype was observed at least ten times. The chain has TRBV29-1 and TRBJ2-1, with D perhaps TRBD2 (6 bases). The CDR3 covers 14 residues. Germline CDR1 is SQVTM and CDR2 is ANQGSEA. The ends were cut back, 5 bases at V and 0 bases at J, with 11 bases in the middle. CDR3 DNA: TGCAGCGTTCGGGACTCCAGCTCCTACAATGAGCAGTTCTTC. It translates to CSVRDSSSYNEQFF.

The chain links TRBV20-1 to TRBJ1-3, with D tentatively TRBD1 (5 bases). V lost 1 base and J 2 bases, leaving 9 bases between the germline ends. The CDR3 is 14 residues long. In germline, CDR1 is DFQATT, CDR2 SNEGSKA (reference sequence). The CDR3 region is CSARGGEAGNTIYF. The DNA for the CDR3 is TGCAGTGCTAGAGGGGGGGAGGCTGGAAACACCATATATTTT.

This chain uses TRBV18 with TRBJ1-1, with D possibly being TRBD1 (6 bases). Per the germline V gene, CDR1 is KGHSH and CDR2 is LQKENI. The CDR3 is 14 amino acids. V was cut by 3 bases and J by 3 bases, with 11 bases left in between. The CDR3 region has the DNA TGTGCCAGCTCACCTCGGGACACATACACTGAAGCTTTCTTT. The encoded protein is CASSPRDTYTEAFF.

The V gene is TRBV18, the J gene TRBJ2-1, with D maybe TRBD1 (5 bases). This CDR3 spans 16 amino acids. Looked up from germline, CDR1 is KGHSH and CDR2 is LQKENI. The V end was cut by 3 bases, the J end by 4 bases, with 16 bases between. CDR3 region: CASSPLGLGAYNEQFF. The DNA of the CDR3 is TGTGCCAGCTCACCCCTCGGCCTTGGGGCATACAATGAGCAGTTCTTC.

A few counts support this clonotype. V is TRBV30 and J is TRBJ2-7; 7 positions match TRBD2. The CDR3 covers 13 residues. Germline V gene lookup returns CDR1 GTSNPN and CDR2 SVGIG (reference sequence). Trimming at V came to 8 bases and at J to 2 bases, leaving 9 bases not matched to a gene. The CDR3 DNA reads as TGTGCCCTGGAGGCCCGGGGGGCCTACGAGCAGTACTTC. As protein: CALEARGAYEQYF.

Regarding this clonotype: One end of the junction does not line up with germline, which may come from a read error. The V call is TRBV4-1, the J call TRBJ2-5; 10 bases align to TRBD2. The length of the CDR3 is 14 residues. Germline CDR1 is MGHRA and CDR2 is YSYEKL. The CDR3 here is CASSPRTSGETQYF. CDR3 nucleotide sequence: TGTGCCAGCAGCCCCCGGACTAGCGGAGAGACCCAGTACTTC.

This clonotype was counted at least ten times. This rearrangement joins TRBV12-3 or TRBV12-4 to TRBJ1-1; no firm D call. The V gene lost 10 bases and the J gene lost 6 bases, with 15 bases spanning the gap. This CDR3 comprises 12 residues. Written as DNA, the CDR3 is TGTGCCACCAGGCTGCCTCCTTCTGAAGCTTTCTTT. It codes for CATRLPPSEAFF.

This clonotype showed up just a few times. The chain combines TRBV5-1 with TRBJ1-2; D ambiguous. Germline V CDR1 and CDR2: SGHRS, YFSETQ. This CDR3 comprises 14 residues. Trimming removed 0 bases from V and 4 bases from J, with 10 bases in between. In nucleotides, the CDR3 is TGCGCCAGCAGCTTGGAACCCGATCCCTATGGCTACACCTTC. Its protein product is CASSLEPDPYGYTF.

This clonotype came up a few times. V usage is TRBV5-6 and J usage is TRBJ2-1, with D perhaps matching TRBD1 (6 bases). The CDR3 has 16 residues. V was cut by 1 base and J by 3 bases, with 14 bases left in between. Germline CDR1 reads SGHDT; CDR2 reads YYEEEE. The CDR3 is CASSLINRALYNEQFF. CDR3 DNA sequence: TGTGCCAGCAGCTTGATTAACAGGGCTCTCTACAATGAGCAGTTCTTC.

The table lists this clonotype with a few counts. CDR3 bases: TGTGCCAGCAGCCGGGGGCAGGGAAATTCACCCCTCCACTTT. The encoded protein is CASSRGQGNSPLHF. This rearrangement joins TRBV7-3 to TRBJ1-6; TRBD1 might be the D (6 bases). The germline CDR1 and CDR2 sequences are SGHTA and FQGTGA. The CDR3 has 14 amino acids. Trimming cost V 5 bases and J 7 bases, with 12 bases left between them.

The rearrangement links TRBV5-6 to TRBJ1-5; TRBD1 is a possible D gene (6 bases). This CDR3 region has 15 residues. Germline CDR1 is SGHDT and CDR2 is YYEEEE. V was pared by 4 bases and J by 1 base, with 12 bases between. This CDR3 reads CASSRTEGSNQPQHF. CDR3 sequence (DNA): TGTGCCAGCAGCCGGACAGAGGGGAGCAATCAGCCCCAGCATTTT.

This chain connects TRBV27 to TRBJ2-3, with a possible D match to TRBD2 (5 bases). This CDR3 is 14 amino acids long. V was trimmed by 1 base and J by 5 bases, leaving 10 bases between them. Per germline, CDR1 MNHEY and CDR2 SMNVEV (reference sequence). The CDR3 sequence: CASSLLLVGDTQYF. The CDR3 DNA follows: TGTGCCAGCAGTTTATTACTAGTTGGAGATACGCAGTATTTT.

The V and J genes are TRBV4-1 and TRBJ1-1; 7 nucleotides match TRBD1. Germline trimming cut 6 bases from V and 8 bases from J; bases unmatched to any gene: 12. This CDR3 has 14 residues. In germline, CDR1 is MGHRA, CDR2 YSYEKL. The chain's CDR3 is CASSPAGGVKEAFF. The CDR3 DNA sequence: TGCGCCAGCAGTCCCGCAGGGGGTGTTAAGGAAGCTTTCTTT.

This clonotype was detected a few times. The chain is built from TRBV2 and TRBJ1-5; D is ambiguous. The CDR3 totals 15 residues. Germline V gene data show CDR1 as SNHLY and CDR2 as FYNNEI. V lost 6 bases to trimming and J lost 0 bases, with 12 bases between them. In DNA form, the CDR3 reads TGTGCCAGCAGCCTAGACGGAGATAGCAATCAGCCCCAGCATTTT. Protein sequence: CASSLDGDSNQPQHF.

The V call is TRBV10-3, the J call TRBJ2-1; 8 bases are shared with TRBD2. The CDR3 sequence is 15 residues long. Germline loops: CDR1 ENHRY, CDR2 SYGVKD. V dropped 3 bases and J dropped 8; count of bases not matched to a gene: 9. CDR3 bases: TGTGCCATCAGTGAATGGGGACTAGAGGGTGATGAGCAGTTCTTC. It encodes CAISEWGLEGDEQFF.

There are a few counts of this clonotype. The chain has TRBV29-1 and TRBJ1-1; D is uncertain. Per the germline V gene, CDR1 is SQVTM and CDR2 is ANQGSEA. The V end was cut by 4 bases, the J end by 4 bases, with 10 bases between. CDR3 size: 12 residues. The CDR3: CSVVEAGTEAFF. The CDR3 nucleotides are TGCAGCGTTGTTGAGGCGGGCACTGAAGCTTTCTTT. The variable domain in full, completed from reference TRBV29-1 and TRBJ1-1, reads SAVISQKPSRDICQRGTSLTIQCQVDSQVTMMFWYRQQPGQSLTLIATANQGSEATYESGFVIDKFPISRPNLTFSTLTVSNMSPEDSSIYLCSVVEAGTEAFFGQGTRLTVV.

V usage is TRBV12-3 or TRBV12-4 and J usage is TRBJ1-5, with D tentatively TRBD1 (5 bases). Trimming left V 7 bases short and J 3 bases short, with 13 bases between. There are 14 residues in the CDR3. In DNA form, the CDR3 reads TGTGCCAGCATTCGGGGCGACGTCAATCAGCCCCAGCATTTT. This encodes CASIRGDVNQPQHF.

In this sample, this clonotype turned up a few times. The chain carries TRBV6-5 and TRBJ2-1, with 7 bases identical to TRBD2. Trimming cost V 2 bases and J 8 bases; bases outside gene matches: 3. Germline V gene sequence: CDR1 MNHEY, CDR2 SVGAGI. The CDR3 consists of 13 residues. The CDR3: CASSYRGGDEQFF. Here the CDR3 DNA reads TGTGCCAGCAGTTACCGGGGAGGGGATGAGCAGTTCTTC.

The V call is TRBV10-2, the J call TRBJ1-1, with D perhaps matching TRBD1 (5 bases). The germline gives CDR1 WSHSY, CDR2 SAAADI. Trimming removed 2 bases from V and 4 bases from J, with 11 bases in between. The CDR3 spans 14 residues. CDR3 bases: TGCGCCAGCAGTGAGAGGGTCGGGGCCACTGAAGCTTTCTTT. Its translation is CASSERVGATEAFF.

The rearrangement joins TRBV20-1 to TRBJ2-1, with 14 bases aligning to TRBD2. The CDR3 extends over 16 amino acids. Germline V CDR1 and CDR2: DFQATT, SNEGSKA (reference sequence). CDR3 bases: TGCTGCGCCGGGACTAGCGGGAGCCATTCCTACAATGAGCAGTTCTTC. This encodes CCAGTSGSHSYNEQFF.

Points on this clonotype: At one end, the junction sequence differs from germline, possibly due to a read error. This chain connects TRBV6-5 to TRBJ1-2, with a possible D match to TRBD1 (6 bases). Per the germline V gene, CDR1 is MNHEY and CDR2 is SVGAGI. The CDR3 is 15 amino acids. The CDR3 DNA sequence: TGTGCCAGCAGATACTCTGAGGGGGGGGGTTATGGCTACACCTTC. Its translation: CASRYSEGGGYGYTF.

This clonotype was recorded only once. CDR3 sequence (DNA): TGCGCCAGCAGCTCGAGACTAGCGGACTTCTCCTACAATGAGCAGTACTTC. Translated: CASSSRLADFSYNEQYF. The J gene is TRBJ2-7, the V gene TRBV5-1, with TRBD2 matching 9 bases. The V and J ends lost 3 bases and 7 bases, in that order; junction bases with no gene match: 17. There are 17 residues in the CDR3. Germline V gives CDR1 SGHRS, CDR2 YFSETQ. Full variable domain (rest looked up from reference TRBV5-1 and TRBJ2-7): KAGVTQTPRYLIKTRGQQVTLSCSPISGHRSVSWYQQTPGQGLQFLFEYFSETQRNKGNFPGRFSGRQFSNSRSEMNVSTLELGDSALYLCASSSRLADFSYNEQYFGPGTRLTVT.

V usage is TRBV5-6 and J usage is TRBJ2-2; D uncertain. The CDR3 has 14 residues. V was trimmed by 2 bases and J by 4 bases, leaving 9 bases between them. From germline, CDR1 is SGHDT and CDR2 YYEEEE. CDR3 in amino acids: CASSFRRSTGELFF. The DNA of the CDR3 is TGTGCCAGCAGCTTTAGACGTTCCACCGGGGAGCTGTTTTTT.

The gene calls are TRBV20-1 and TRBJ2-1; D is ambiguous. Germline V gene data show CDR1 as DFQATT and CDR2 as SNEGSKA (reference sequence). This CDR3 has 14 residues. Trimming removed 1 base at V and 2 bases at J, with 9 bases between. This CDR3 is CSARGNRAYNEQFF. Here the CDR3 DNA reads TGCAGTGCTAGAGGGAATCGGGCCTACAATGAGCAGTTCTTC.

There are a few counts of this clonotype. The CDR3 spells CASSYQVGEQFF. The CDR3 coding sequence is TGTGCCAGCAGCTATCAGGTTGGGGAGCAGTTCTTC. The gene calls are TRBV11-2 and TRBJ2-1; D call uncertain. Germline CDR1 and CDR2: SGHAT and FQNNGV. The CDR3 covers 12 residues. V lost 4 bases and J lost 10, with 11 bases in between.

The chain is built from TRBV27 and TRBJ2-7, with D hard to call. V was shortened by 6 bases and J by 0 bases, with 21 bases between the two germline ends. The CDR3 has 17 amino acids. CDR1 MNHEY and CDR2 SMNVEV come from the germline V gene (reference sequence). CDR3 residues: CASRMLEDGISSYEQYF. CDR3 coding DNA: TGTGCCAGCAGGATGCTTGAGGACGGAATAAGCTCCTACGAGCAGTACTTC.

V is TRBV3-1 and J is TRBJ2-3, with D unresolved. Trimming cost V 1 base and J 4 bases, with 12 bases left between them. Germline V gives CDR1 LGHDT, CDR2 YNNKEL (reference sequence). The CDR3 is 15 residues long. The CDR3 loop is CASSQGPTGPDTQYF. The CDR3 DNA reads as TGTGCCAGCAGCCAAGGCCCCACTGGACCAGATACGCAGTATTTT.